The 7 T cell receptor beta chains presented below share a single source sample, sequenced in a study of shared clonotypes between healthy human individuals. Produced via immunoSEQ multiplex PCR; TCRdb's table is partial and in-frame only. The data contain fewer than 1.8 million clones, less than 99% of them seen just once; the ten biggest clones take up about 0.34%. Sequencing input: naive CD4+ T cells sorted from blood. Subset given: CD45RA+ positively selected. Receptors were obtained from a man aged 30 to 39 in good health.

The chain couples TRBV28 to TRBJ2-6; TRBD2 matches 11 bases. The CDR3 length is 17 residues. Germline V CDR1 and CDR2: MDHEN, SYDVKM. With 2 bases clipped from V and 4 bases from J, the junction kept 4 bases outside the gene matches. The CDR3 DNA reads as TGTGCCAGCAGTTTAACTAGCGGGAGAGGCGGGGCCAACGTCCTGACTTTC. Its translation is CASSLTSGRGGANVLTF.

As regards this clone: Within the sample, other DNA sequences also encode this same CDR3. V gene TRBV7-2 combines with J gene TRBJ1-4, with D perhaps TRBD1 (5 bases). The V end was cut by 1 base, the J end by 0 bases, with 9 bases between. The CDR3 runs 16 residues. Germline-derived CDR1 and CDR2 are SGHTA and FQGNSA. CDR3 residues: CASSLVGTATNEKLFF. CDR3 in DNA: TGTGCCAGCAGCTTAGTGGGGACGGCAACTAATGAAAAACTGTTTTTT.

Comment on this clone: Distinct nucleotide sequences in the sample also encode this CDR3. V gene TRBV5-1 combines with J gene TRBJ1-4; D not resolved. V lost 0 bases to trimming and J lost 3 bases, with 9 bases between them. Germline V gene lookup returns CDR1 SGHRS and CDR2 YFSETQ. The CDR3 covers 15 residues. CDR3 coding DNA: TGCGCCAGCAGCTTGGATGGGCGGTCTAATGAAAAACTGTTTTTT. Its protein product is CASSLDGRSNEKLFF. Complete variable domain (other parts from reference TRBV5-1 and TRBJ1-4): KAGVTQTPRYLIKTRGQQVTLSCSPISGHRSVSWYQQTPGQGLQFLFEYFSETQRNKGNFPGRFSGRQFSNSRSEMNVSTLELGDSALYLCASSLDGRSNEKLFFGSGTQLSVL.

J is TRBJ2-7 and V is TRBV30; 8 bases line up with TRBD1. Germline CDR1 reads GTSNPN; CDR2 reads SVGIG (reference sequence). V gave up 3 bases and J gave up 5 bases; unmatched junction bases: 9. The CDR3 consists of 14 residues. CDR3 protein: CAWRVTGVANEQYF. The CDR3 DNA reads as TGTGCCTGGAGGGTGACAGGGGTGGCAAACGAGCAGTACTTC.

The V gene is TRBV5-4, the J gene TRBJ2-1; 10 nucleotides align to TRBD2. Germline V lookup: CDR1 SGHNT, CDR2 YYREEE (reference sequence). Unmatched junction bases numbered 6, after V lost 5 bases and J lost 4 bases. The CDR3 is made up of 15 amino acids. The DNA of the CDR3 is TGTGCCAGCAGTCAAGGGACTAGCGTATACAATGAGCAGTTCTTC. Amino acids: CASSQGTSVYNEQFF.

V usage is TRBV29-1 and J usage is TRBJ2-1; D uncertain. The V end lost 1 base, the J end lost 8 bases, and 9 bases lay between the germline ends. The CDR3 is made up of 12 amino acids. Germline assignment: CDR1 SQVTM and CDR2 ANQGSEA. CDR3 in amino acids: CSVEVGRYEQFF. For the CDR3, the DNA is TGCAGCGTTGAAGTGGGCCGATATGAGCAGTTCTTC.

V is TRBV5-6 and J is TRBJ1-4, with no clear D. The germline gives CDR1 SGHDT, CDR2 YYEEEE. The ends were cut back, 1 base at V and 0 bases at J, with 7 bases in the middle. This CDR3 spans 15 amino acids. The CDR3 reads CASSLSLATNEKLFF. The CDR3 DNA follows: TGTGCCAGCAGCTTGAGCTTAGCAACTAATGAAAAACTGTTTTTT.